The 5 T cell receptor beta chains below all came from one sample that was sequenced in a study of blood T cells in healthy people across ages. Then a second PCR, running about 6 to 11 cycles, was carried out with a sample-barcoded 5' primer and a J-beta primer mix. TCRdb itself ran the 5' RACE reads through MiXCR, one entry per CDR3 protein. Among roughly 1,300,000 distinct CDR3 sequences, 59% were seen once, and the ten largest hold about 6.3%. Sequencing input: blood. These receptors were obtained from a man younger than 30 in good health.

V usage is TRBV3-1 and J usage is TRBJ2-3, with D perhaps assigned TRBD1 or TRBD2 (5 bases each). Trimming stripped 5 bases from V and 5 bases from J, with 23 bases between. Germline CDR1 reads LGHDT; CDR2 reads YNNKEL (reference sequence). The CDR3 spans 17 residues. CDR3 sequence reads: CASSGGKRRSREDTQYF. DNA of the CDR3: TGTGCCAGCAGCGGGGGAAAGCGCCGCTCAAGAGAAGATACGCAGTATTTT.

The chain recombines TRBV6-1 with TRBJ2-4; the D gene could be TRBD1 or TRBD2 (6 bases each). Judging by the DNA end, TRBJ2-5 fits better; the J call may be wrong. The CDR3 loop spans 14 amino acids. Germline-derived CDR1 and CDR2 are MNHNS and SASEGT. CDR3 sequence reads: CASSIKGGGETQYF. CDR3 DNA: TGTGCCAGCAGTATTAAGGGGGGTGGAGAGACCCAGTACTTC.

This clonotype occurred a few times. The chain carries TRBV6-5 and TRBJ2-5; no definite D call. The CDR3 consists of 15 residues. The germline V and J ends were trimmed by 2 bases and 5 bases, with 15 bases remaining between them. Per germline, CDR1 MNHEY and CDR2 SVGAGI. The CDR3 DNA reads TGTGCCAGCAGTTACGGTCTTATGACTCATGAGACCCAGTACTTC. Protein product: CASSYGLMTHETQYF.

This clonotype was recorded a few times. The DNA of the CDR3 is TGCAGTGCCCCGACGGTTGGCATGGTGTACAATGAGCAGTTCTTC. Translating it yields CSAPTVGMVYNEQFF. The J gene is TRBJ2-1, the V gene TRBV20-1, with no clear D. Germline loops: CDR1 DFQATT, CDR2 SNEGSKA (reference sequence). This CDR3 has 15 amino acids. V was cut by 6 bases and J by 4 bases, with 19 bases left in between.

This clonotype was seen repeatedly, ten times or more. The chain combines TRBV20-1 with TRBJ2-7; 8 nucleotides align to TRBD1. CDR3 length: 14 residues. From germline, CDR1 is DFQATT and CDR2 SNEGSKA (reference sequence). After removal of 7 bases from V and 4 bases from J, the junction contained 12 bases not matched to a gene. CDR3 bases: TGCAGTGAACGACAGGGGACCCGAGATTACGAGCAGTACTTC. Its protein product is CSERQGTRDYEQYF.